This TCR beta chain was profiled in a study of cytotoxic CD8 clonotypes in ibrutinib-treated CLL. Across the whole study: Response samples were taken after a median of approximately 11 months on treatment, range 6 to 36. Study-wide points: The clonality went up when patients responded to ibrutinib and dropped back toward baseline at progression.

The CDR3 is made up of 17 amino acids. The junction had 10 bases not matched to a gene; V was cut back by 0 bases and J by 5 bases. Per the germline V gene, CDR1 is LGHNA and CDR2 is YSLEER. Regarding this clone: Its specificity is not known.

Sequencing was designed to attain a depth spanning 1 in 200,000 to 1 in 1 million T cells. Only in-frame clones appear in the TCRdb table, and some are missing; sequencing was by immunoSEQ multiplex PCR. The sample consists of under 200,000 clones, about four fifths of them appearing once. This sequence was found in a human donor with chronic lymphocytic leukemia. Material: PBMCs, obtained after 12 months of ibrutinib treatment. The chain uses TRBV4-3 and TRBJ1-1; 9 bases match TRBD1. The CDR3 coding sequence is TGCGCCAGCAGCCAAGACGGGACAGGGTTCTTTGTTACTGAAGCTTTCTTT. Translating gives CASSQDGTGFFVTEAFF.